This TCR beta chain was identified in a study of T cells in Graves' hyperthyroidism and ophthalmopathy. Study-wide findings and caveats: Stable hyperthyroidism was told apart from ophthalmopathy by a model built on 13 V-J features. Blood samples included most of the expanded thyroid clonotypes exceeding 0.001.

The authors took PBMCs from over 8.5 ml fresh peripheral blood. For this clonotype: What it recognizes is unknown.

There were TCR beta CDR3 regions amplified from RNA transcripts. A first-round RT-PCR of the TCR CDR3 used the HTBI primer set. Each CDR3 protein gets one entry after TCRdb re-called the multiplex PCR reads with MiXCR. The table records hundreds of thousands of distinct CDR3 sequences, roughly an eighth of them present only once. The CDR3 runs to 16 residues. V lost 1 base, J lost 1 base, and 13 bases lay in between. CDR1 and CDR2 from the germline V gene are SGHDN and FVKESK. This TCR came from a woman in her forties with Graves' ophthalmopathy. Sequences were obtained from blood. This chain links TRBV14 with TRBJ1-1; D unresolved. DNA for the CDR3: TGTGCCAGCAGCCAAGGTCCCCTGGGAGAGAACACTGAAGCTTTCTTT. Translation: CASSQGPLGENTEAFF.